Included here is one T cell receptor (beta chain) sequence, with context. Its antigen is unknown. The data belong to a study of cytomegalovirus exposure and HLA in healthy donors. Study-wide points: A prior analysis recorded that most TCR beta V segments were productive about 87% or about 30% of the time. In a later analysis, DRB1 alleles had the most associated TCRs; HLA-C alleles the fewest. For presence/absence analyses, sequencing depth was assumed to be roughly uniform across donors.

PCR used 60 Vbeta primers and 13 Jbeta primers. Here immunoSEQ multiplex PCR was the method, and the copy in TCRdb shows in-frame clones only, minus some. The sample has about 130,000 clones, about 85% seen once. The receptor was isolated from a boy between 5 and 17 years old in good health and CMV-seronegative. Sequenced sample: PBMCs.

This chain's CDR3 is CASSLAGGGNEQFF. The CDR3 nucleotides read TGTGCCAGCAGTCTAGCGGGAGGAGGCAATGAGCAGTTCTTC. The rearrangement uses TRBV13 and TRBJ2-1; 11 nucleotides match TRBD2. V was clipped by 6 bases and J by 6 bases; unmatched bases: 4. The CDR3 spans 14 residues. Germline V gene lookup returns CDR1 PRHDT and CDR2 FYEKMQ (reference sequence).